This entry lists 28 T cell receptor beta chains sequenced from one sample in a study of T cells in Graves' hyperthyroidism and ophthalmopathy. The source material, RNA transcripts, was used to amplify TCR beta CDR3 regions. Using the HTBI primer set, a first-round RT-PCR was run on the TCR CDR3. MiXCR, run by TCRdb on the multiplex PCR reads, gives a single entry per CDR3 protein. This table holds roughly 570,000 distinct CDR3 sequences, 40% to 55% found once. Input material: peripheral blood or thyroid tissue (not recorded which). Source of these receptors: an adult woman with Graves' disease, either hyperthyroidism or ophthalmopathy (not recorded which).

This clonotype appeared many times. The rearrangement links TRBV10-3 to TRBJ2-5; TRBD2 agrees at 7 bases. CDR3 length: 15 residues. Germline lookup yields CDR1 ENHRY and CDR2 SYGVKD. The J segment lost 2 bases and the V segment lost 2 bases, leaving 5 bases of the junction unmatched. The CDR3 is CAISEGGSGQETQYF. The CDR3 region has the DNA TGTGCCATCAGTGAGGGCGGGAGTGGTCAAGAGACCCAGTACTTC.

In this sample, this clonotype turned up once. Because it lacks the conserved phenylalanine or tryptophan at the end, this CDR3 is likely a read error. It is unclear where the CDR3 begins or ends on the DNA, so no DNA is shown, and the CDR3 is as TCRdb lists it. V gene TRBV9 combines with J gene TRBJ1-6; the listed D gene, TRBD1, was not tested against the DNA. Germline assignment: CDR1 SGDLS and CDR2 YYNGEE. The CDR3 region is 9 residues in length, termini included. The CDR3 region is CASSPPRRT.

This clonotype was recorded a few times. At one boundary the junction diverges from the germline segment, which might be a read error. The CDR3 spells CAGSSALRDYEQYF. For the CDR3, the DNA is TGTGCCGGCAGTTCCGCCCTCCGAGATTACGAGCAGTACTTC. The rearrangement uses TRBV12-3 or TRBV12-4 and TRBJ2-7, with D uncertain. The CDR3 length is 14 residues.

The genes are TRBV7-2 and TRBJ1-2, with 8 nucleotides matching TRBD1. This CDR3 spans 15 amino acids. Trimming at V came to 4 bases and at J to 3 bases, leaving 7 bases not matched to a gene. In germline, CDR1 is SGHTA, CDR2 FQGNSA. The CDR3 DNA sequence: TGTGCCAGCAGCTCGGTGGCAGGGGGCGACTATGGCTACACCTTC. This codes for CASSSVAGGDYGYTF. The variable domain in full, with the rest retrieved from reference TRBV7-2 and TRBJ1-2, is GAGVSQSPSNKVTEKGKDVELRCDPISGHTALYWYRQSLGQGLEFLIYFQGNSAPDKSGLPSDRFSAERTGGSVSTLTIQRTQQEDSAVYLCASSSVAGGDYGYTFGSGTRLTVV.

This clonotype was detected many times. Written as DNA, the CDR3 is TGTGCCAGCAGCTACGGGACGGGGTCCTACGAGCAGTACTTC. Encoded protein: CASSYGTGSYEQYF. The V gene is TRBV11-2, the J gene TRBJ2-7; D is tentatively TRBD1 or TRBD2 (5 bases each). CDR3 length: 14 amino acids. V was pared by 4 bases and J by 1 base, with 11 bases between. Germline values: CDR1 SGHAT, CDR2 FQNNGV.

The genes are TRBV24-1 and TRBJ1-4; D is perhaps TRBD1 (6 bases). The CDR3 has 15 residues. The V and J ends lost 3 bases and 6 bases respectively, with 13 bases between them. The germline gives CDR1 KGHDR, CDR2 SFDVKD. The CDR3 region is CATSDAGVGDEKLFF. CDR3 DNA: TGTGCCACCAGTGATGCAGGGGTTGGGGATGAAAAACTGTTTTTT.

The CDR3 DNA reads as TGTGCCAGCAGTGCGAGGCGACCGGGGGGCAATGAGCAGTTCTTC. This translates into CASSARRPGGNEQFF. The chain employs TRBV25-1 and TRBJ2-1; TRBD2 aligns across 7 bases. Germline lookup yields CDR1 MGHDK and CDR2 SYGVNS. V lost 4 bases and J lost 6; bases outside the gene matches: 9. The CDR3 contains 15 residues.

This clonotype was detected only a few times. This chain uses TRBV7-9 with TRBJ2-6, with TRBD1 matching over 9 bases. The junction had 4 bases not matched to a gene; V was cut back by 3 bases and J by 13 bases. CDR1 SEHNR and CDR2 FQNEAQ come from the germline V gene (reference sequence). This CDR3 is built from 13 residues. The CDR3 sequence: CASSFTGGRVLTF. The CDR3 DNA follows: TGTGCCAGCAGCTTTACAGGGGGCAGGGTCCTGACTTTC. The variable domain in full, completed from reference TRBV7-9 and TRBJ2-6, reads DTGVSQNPRHKITKRGQNVTFRCDPISEHNRLYWYRQTLGQGPEFLTYFQNEAQLEKSRLLSDRFSAERPKGSFSTLEIQRTEQGDSAMYLCASSFTGGRVLTFGAGSRLTVL.

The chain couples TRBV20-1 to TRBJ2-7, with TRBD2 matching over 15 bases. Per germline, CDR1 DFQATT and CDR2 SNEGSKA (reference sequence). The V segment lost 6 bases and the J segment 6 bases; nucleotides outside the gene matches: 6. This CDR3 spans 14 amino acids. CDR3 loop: CSAPGLAGGGEQYF. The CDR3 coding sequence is TGCAGTGCCCCGGGACTAGCGGGAGGTGGCGAGCAGTACTTC.

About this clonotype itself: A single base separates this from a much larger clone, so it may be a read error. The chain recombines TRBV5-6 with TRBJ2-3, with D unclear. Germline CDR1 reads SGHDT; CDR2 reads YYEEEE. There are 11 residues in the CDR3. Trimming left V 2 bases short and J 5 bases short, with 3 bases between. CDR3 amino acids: CASSFKDTQYF. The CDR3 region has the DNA TGTGCCAGCAGCTTTAAAGATACGCAGTATTTT.

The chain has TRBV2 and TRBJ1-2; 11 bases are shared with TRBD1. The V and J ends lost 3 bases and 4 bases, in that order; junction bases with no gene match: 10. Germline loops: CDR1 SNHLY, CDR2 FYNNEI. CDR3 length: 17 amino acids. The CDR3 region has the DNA TGTGCCAGCAGTGACGGGACAGGGGGTCGCCGCGGCTATGGCTACACCTTC. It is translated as CASSDGTGGRRGYGYTF.

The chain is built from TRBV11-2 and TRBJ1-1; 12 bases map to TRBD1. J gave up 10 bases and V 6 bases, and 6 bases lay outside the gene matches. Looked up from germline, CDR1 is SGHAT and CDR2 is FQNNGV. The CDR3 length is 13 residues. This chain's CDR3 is CASSWGQGARAFF. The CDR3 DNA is TGTGCCAGCAGTTGGGGACAGGGGGCGCGAGCTTTCTTT.

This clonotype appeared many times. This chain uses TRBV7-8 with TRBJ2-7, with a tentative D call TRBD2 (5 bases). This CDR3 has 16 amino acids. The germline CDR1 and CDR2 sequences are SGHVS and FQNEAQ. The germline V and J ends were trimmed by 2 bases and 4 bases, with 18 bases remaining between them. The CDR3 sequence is CASSLISGSLWYEQYF. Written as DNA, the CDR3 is TGTGCCAGCAGCTTAATCAGCGGTAGTTTGTGGTACGAGCAGTACTTC.

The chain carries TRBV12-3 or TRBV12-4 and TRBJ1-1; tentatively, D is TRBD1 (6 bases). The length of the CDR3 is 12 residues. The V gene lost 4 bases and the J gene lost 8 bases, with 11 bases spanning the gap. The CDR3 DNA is TGTGCCAGCAGTTCATGGACAGTCGAAGCTTTCTTT. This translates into CASSSWTVEAFF.

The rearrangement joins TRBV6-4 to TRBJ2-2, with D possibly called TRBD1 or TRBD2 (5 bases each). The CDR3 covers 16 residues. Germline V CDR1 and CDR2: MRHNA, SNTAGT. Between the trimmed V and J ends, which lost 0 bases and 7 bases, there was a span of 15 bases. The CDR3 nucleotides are TGTGCCAGCAGTGACTCGACGGGGCTACATGACGGGGAGCTGTTTTTT. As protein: CASSDSTGLHDGELFF.

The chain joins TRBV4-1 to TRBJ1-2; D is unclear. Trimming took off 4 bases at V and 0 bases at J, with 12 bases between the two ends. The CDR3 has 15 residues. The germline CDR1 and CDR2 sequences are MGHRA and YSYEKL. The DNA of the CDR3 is TGCGCCAGCAGCCCCGACATCATAGCTAACTATGGCTACACCTTC. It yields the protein CASSPDIIANYGYTF.

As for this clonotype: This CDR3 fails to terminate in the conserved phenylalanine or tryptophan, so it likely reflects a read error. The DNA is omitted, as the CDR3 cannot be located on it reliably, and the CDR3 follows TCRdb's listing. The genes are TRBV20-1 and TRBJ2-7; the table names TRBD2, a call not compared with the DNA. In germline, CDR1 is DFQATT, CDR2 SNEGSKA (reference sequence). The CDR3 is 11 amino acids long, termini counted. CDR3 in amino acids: CSARGVAGAGL.

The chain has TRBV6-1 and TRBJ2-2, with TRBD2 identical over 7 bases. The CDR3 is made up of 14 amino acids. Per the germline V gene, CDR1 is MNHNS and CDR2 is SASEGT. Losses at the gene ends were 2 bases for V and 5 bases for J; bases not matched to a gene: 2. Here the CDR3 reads CASSEKGGTGELFF. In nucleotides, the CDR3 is TGTGCCAGCAGTGAAAAGGGAGGGACCGGGGAGCTGTTTTTT.

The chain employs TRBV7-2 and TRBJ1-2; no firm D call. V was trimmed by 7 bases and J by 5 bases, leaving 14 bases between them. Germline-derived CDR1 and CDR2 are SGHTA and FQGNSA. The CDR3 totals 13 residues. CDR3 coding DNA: TGTGCCAGCACCCATGCAGCTATTTATGGCTACACCTTC. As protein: CASTHAAIYGYTF.

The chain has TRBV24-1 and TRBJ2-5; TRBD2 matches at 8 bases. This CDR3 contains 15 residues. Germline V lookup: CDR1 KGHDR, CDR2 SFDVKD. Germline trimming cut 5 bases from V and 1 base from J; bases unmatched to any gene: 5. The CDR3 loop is CATSAIAGGQETQYF. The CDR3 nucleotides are TGTGCCACCAGTGCTATCGCGGGGGGCCAAGAGACCCAGTACTTC.

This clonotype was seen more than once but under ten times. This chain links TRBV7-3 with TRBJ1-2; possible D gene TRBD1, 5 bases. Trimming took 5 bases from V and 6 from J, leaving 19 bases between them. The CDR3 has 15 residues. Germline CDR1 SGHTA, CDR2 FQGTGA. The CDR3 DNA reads TGTGCCAGCAGCCAGAACAGGAACGCCCCCAATGGCTACACCTTC. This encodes CASSQNRNAPNGYTF.

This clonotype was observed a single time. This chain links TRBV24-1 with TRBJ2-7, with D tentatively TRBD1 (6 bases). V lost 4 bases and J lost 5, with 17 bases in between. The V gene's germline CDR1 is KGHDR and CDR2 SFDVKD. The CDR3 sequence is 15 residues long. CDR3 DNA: TGTGCCACCAGTGACTCTAGGGGGTCGAATGACGAGCAGTACTTC. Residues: CATSDSRGSNDEQYF.

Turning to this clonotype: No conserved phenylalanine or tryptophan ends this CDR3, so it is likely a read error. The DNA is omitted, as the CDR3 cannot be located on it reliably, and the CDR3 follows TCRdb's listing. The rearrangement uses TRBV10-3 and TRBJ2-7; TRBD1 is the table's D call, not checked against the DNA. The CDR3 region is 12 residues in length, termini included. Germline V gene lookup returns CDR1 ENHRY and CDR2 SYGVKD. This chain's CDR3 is CATLPGQGRLAG.

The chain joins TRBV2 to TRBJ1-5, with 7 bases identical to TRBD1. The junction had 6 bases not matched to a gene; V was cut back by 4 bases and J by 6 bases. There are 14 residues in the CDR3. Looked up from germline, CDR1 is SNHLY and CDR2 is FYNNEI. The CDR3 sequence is CASSGQGFGQPQHF. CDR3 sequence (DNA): TGTGCCAGCAGTGGACAGGGTTTCGGTCAGCCCCAGCATTTT.

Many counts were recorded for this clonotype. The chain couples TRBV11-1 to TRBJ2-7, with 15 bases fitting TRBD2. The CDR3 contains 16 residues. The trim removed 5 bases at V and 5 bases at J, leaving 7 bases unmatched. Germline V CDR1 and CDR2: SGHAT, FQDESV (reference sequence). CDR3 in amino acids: CASSPRTSGRADEQYF. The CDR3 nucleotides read TGTGCCAGCAGCCCAAGGACTAGCGGGAGGGCCGACGAGCAGTACTTC.

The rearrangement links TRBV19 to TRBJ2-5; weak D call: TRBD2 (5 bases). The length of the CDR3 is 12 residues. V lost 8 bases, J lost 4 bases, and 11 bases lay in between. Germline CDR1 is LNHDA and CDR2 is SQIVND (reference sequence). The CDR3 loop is CASGSGRETQYF. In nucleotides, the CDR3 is TGTGCCAGTGGGAGCGGTCGAGAGACCCAGTACTTC.

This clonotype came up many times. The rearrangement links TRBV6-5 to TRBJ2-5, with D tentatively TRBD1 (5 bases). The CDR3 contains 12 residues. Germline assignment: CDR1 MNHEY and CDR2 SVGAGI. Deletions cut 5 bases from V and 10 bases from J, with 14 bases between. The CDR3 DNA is TGTGCCAGCAGTAACTTTCACAGGAACCAGTACTTC. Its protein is CASSNFHRNQYF.

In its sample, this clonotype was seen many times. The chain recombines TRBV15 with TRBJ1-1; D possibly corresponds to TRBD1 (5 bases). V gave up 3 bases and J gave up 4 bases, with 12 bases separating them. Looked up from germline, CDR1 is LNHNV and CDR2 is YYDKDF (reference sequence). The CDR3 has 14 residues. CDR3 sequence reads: CATSSRREGTEAFF. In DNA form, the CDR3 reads TGTGCCACCAGCAGTCGCAGGGAGGGCACTGAAGCTTTCTTT. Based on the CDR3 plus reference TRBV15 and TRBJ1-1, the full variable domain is DAMVIQNPRYQVTQFGKPVTLSCSQTLNHNVMYWYQQKSSQAPKLLFHYYDKDFNNEADTPDNFQSRRPNTSFCFLDIRSPGLGDTAMYLCATSSRREGTEAFFGQGTRLTVV.